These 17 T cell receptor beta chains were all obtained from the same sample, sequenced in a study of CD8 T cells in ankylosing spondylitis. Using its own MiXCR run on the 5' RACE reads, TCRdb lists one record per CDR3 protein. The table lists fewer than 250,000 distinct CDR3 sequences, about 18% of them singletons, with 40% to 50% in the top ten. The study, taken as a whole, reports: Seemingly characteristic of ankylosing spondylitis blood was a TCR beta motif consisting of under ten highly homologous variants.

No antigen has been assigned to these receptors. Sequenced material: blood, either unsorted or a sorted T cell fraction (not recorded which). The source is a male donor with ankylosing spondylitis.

In nucleotides, the CDR3 is TGTGCCAGCAGCTTAGGCCTTGGGACCAACCAAGAGACCCAGTACTTC. Translating it yields CASSLGLGTNQETQYF. The chain recombines TRBV13 with TRBJ2-5; either TRBD1 or TRBD2 may fit D (5 bases each). CDR3 size: 16 residues. Germline lookup yields CDR1 PRHDT and CDR2 FYEKMQ (reference sequence). V lost 0 bases and J lost 0, with 11 bases in between.

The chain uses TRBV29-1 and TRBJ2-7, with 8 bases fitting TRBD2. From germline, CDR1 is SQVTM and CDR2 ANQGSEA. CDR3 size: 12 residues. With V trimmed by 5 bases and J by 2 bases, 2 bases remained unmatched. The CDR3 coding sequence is TGCAGCGTTCGAGCGGGAGCCTACGAGCAGTACTTC. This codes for CSVRAGAYEQYF.

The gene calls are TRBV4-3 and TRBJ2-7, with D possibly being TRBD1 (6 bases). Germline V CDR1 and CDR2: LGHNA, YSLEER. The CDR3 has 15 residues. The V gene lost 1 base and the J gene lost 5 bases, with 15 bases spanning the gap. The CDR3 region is CASSQGPEQGDEQYF. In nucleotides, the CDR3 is TGCGCCAGCAGCCAAGGCCCCGAACAGGGAGACGAGCAGTACTTC.

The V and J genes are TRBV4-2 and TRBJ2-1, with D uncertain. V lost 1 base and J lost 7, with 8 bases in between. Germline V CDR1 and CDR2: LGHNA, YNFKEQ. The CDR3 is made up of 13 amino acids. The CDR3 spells CASSQGDRNEQFF. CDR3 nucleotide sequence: TGTGCCAGCAGCCAAGGAGACCGTAATGAGCAGTTCTTC.

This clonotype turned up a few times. The CDR3 DNA reads TGTGCCAGCAGTCTCGGACCTAATCCGAACACTGAAGCTTTCTTT. Translated, it gives CASSLGPNPNTEAFF. The rearrangement uses TRBV6-1 and TRBJ1-1; D remains unclear. Trimming pared 5 bases from V and 1 base from J, leaving 14 bases between. The CDR3 sequence is 15 residues long. The V gene's germline CDR1 is MNHNS and CDR2 SASEGT.

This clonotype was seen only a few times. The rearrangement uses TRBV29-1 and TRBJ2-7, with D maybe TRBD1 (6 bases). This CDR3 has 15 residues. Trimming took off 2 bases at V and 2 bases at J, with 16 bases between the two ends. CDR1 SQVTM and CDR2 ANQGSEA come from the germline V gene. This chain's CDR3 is CSVEPTGSETYEQYF. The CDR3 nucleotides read TGCAGCGTTGAACCAACAGGGTCTGAGACCTACGAGCAGTACTTC.

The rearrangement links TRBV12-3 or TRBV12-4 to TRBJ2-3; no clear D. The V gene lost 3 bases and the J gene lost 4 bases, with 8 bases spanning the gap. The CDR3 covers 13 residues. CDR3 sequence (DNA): TGTGCCAGCAGTTTGCCGGAATCAGATACGCAGTATTTT. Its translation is CASSLPESDTQYF.

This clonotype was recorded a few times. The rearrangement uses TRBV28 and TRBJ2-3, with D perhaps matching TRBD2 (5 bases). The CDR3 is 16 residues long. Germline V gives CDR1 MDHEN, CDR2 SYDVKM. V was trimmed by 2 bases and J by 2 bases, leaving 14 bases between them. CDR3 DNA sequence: TGTGCCAGCAGTTTACTGGCGGGCAGCTCCACAGATACGCAGTATTTT. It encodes CASSLLAGSSTDTQYF. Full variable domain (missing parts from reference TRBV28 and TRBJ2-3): DVKVTQSSRYLVKRTGEKVFLECVQDMDHENMFWYRQDPGLGLRLIYFSYDVKMKEKGDIPEGYSVSREKKERFSLILESASTNQTSMYLCASSLLAGSSTDTQYFGPGTRLTVL.

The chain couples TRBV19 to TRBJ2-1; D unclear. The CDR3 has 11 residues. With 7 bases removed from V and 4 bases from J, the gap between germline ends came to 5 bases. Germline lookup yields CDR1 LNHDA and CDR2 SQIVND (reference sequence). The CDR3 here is CASTDYNEQFF. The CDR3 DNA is TGTGCCAGTACCGATTACAATGAGCAGTTCTTC.

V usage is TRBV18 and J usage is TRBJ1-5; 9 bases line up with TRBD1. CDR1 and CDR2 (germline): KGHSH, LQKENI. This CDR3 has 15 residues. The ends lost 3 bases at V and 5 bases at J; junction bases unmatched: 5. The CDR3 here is CASSPPGQGHQPQHF. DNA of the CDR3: TGTGCCAGCTCACCCCCGGGACAGGGCCATCAGCCCCAGCATTTT.

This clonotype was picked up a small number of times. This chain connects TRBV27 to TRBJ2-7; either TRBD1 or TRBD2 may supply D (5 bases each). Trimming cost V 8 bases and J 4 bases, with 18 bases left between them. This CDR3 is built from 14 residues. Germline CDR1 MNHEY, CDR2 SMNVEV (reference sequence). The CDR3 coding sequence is TGTGCCAGCCGGGACGGGACGAACGTTTACGAGCAGTACTTC. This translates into CASRDGTNVYEQYF.

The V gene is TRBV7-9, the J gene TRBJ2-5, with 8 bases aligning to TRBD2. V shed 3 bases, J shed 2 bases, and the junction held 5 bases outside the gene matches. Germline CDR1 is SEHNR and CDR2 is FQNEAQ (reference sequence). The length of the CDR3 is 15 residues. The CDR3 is CASSFVAGLQETQYF. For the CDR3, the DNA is TGTGCCAGCAGCTTTGTAGCGGGGCTACAAGAGACCCAGTACTTC.

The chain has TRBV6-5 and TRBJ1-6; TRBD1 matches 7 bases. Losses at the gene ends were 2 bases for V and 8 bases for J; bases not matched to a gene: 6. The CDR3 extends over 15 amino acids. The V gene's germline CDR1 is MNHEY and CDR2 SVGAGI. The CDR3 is CASSYLGQSDSPLHF. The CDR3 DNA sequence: TGTGCCAGCAGTTACCTGGGACAGTCTGATTCACCCCTCCACTTT.

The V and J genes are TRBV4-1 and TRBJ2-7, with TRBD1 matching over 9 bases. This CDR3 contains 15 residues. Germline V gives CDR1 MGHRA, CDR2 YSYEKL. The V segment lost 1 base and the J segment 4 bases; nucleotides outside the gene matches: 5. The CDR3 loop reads CASSQAGTGRYEQYF. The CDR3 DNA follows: TGCGCCAGCAGCCAAGCCGGGACAGGGCGGTACGAGCAGTACTTC.

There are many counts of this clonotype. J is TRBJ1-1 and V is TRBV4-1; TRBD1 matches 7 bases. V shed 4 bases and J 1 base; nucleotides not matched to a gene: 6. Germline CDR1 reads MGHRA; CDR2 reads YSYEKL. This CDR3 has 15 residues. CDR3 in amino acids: CASSPTGQRNTEAFF. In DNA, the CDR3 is TGCGCCAGCAGCCCTACGGGACAGAGGAACACTGAAGCTTTCTTT.

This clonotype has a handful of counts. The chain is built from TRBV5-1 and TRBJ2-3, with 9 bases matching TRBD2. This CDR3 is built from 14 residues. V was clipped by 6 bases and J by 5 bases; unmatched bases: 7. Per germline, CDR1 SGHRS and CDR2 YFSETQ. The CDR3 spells CASTDSGGVDTQYF. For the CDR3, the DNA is TGCGCCAGCACCGATAGCGGGGGTGTAGATACGCAGTATTTT.

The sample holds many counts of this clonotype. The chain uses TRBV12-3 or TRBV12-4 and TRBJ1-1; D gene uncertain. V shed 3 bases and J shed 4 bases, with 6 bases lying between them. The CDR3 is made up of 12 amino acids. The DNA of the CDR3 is TGTGCCAGCAGTTTCGCGGGCACTGAAGCTTTCTTT. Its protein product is CASSFAGTEAFF.